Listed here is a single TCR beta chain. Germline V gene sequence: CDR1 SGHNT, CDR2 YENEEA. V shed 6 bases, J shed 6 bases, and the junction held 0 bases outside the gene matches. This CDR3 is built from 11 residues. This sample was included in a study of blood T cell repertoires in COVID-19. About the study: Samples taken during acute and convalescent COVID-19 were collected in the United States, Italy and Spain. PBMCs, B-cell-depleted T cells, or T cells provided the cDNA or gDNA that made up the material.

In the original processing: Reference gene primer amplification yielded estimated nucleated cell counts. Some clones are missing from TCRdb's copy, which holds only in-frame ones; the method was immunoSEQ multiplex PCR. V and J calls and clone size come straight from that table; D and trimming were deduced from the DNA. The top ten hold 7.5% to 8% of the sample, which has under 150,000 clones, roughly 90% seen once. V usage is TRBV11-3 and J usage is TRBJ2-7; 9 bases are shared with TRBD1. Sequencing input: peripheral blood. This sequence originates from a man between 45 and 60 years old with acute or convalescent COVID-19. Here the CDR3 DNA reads TGTGCCAGCAGGGACAGGGGCGAGCAGTACTTC. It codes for CASRDRGEQYF.